This passage covers 17 T cell receptor beta chains from one sample sequenced in a study of OX40 agonist ivuxolimab in advanced cancers. The protocol was immunoSEQ multiplex PCR, while the TCRdb copy is restricted to in-frame clones and leaves out a portion. The table has roughly 70,000 clones, approximately 90% seen once; the top ten hold approximately 0.3%. This sample comprised CD4+ or CD8+ T cells sorted from blood, obtained in a trial of the OX40 agonist ivuxolimab. The receptors were sampled from an adult with an advanced solid tumor such as melanoma, head and neck, liver or kidney cancer.

In its sample, this clone was seen a few times. The rearrangement joins TRBV7-2 to TRBJ1-5; weak D call: TRBD1 (5 bases). V was shortened by 1 base and J by 8 bases, with 9 bases between the two germline ends. This CDR3 is 13 amino acids long. In germline, CDR1 is SGHTA, CDR2 FQGNSA. DNA for the CDR3: TGTGCCAGCAGCTTAGATGGGGCCAAGCCCCAGCATTTT. Its translation is CASSLDGAKPQHF.

The genes are TRBV27 and TRBJ1-5; 10 nucleotides align to TRBD1. Trimming took 6 bases from V and 2 from J; bases not matched to a gene: 7. Germline-derived CDR1 and CDR2 are MNHEY and SMNVEV (reference sequence). The CDR3 has 16 amino acids. The CDR3 region is CASSPGQGVRNQPQHF. CDR3 DNA: TGTGCCAGCAGCCCAGGACAGGGGGTACGCAATCAGCCCCAGCATTTT.

This clone was picked up a small number of times. The J gene is TRBJ2-1, the V gene TRBV14; D is ambiguous. This CDR3 contains 15 residues. V was clipped by 0 bases and J by 6 bases, with 12 bases between them. CDR1 is SGHDN, CDR2 FVKESK, per germline. CDR3 DNA: TGTGCCAGCAGCCAAGAGACCGTAGGCAGCAATGAGCAGTTCTTC. As protein: CASSQETVGSNEQFF.

A single count supports this clone. This chain uses TRBV19 with TRBJ1-2; 12 nucleotides match TRBD1. The germline CDR1 and CDR2 sequences are LNHDA and SQIVND (reference sequence). The CDR3 spans 15 residues. Unmatched junction bases numbered 6, after V lost 6 bases and J lost 4 bases. CDR3 residues: CASRGQGAPSYGYTF. CDR3 DNA: TGTGCCAGTAGGGGACAGGGGGCTCCAAGCTATGGCTACACCTTC.

The V call is TRBV6-6, the J call TRBJ1-5; TRBD1 is a possible D gene (6 bases). CDR3 length equals 16 residues. Germline V lookup: CDR1 MNHNY, CDR2 SVGAGI (reference sequence). V lost 0 bases and J 3 bases, leaving 12 bases between the germline ends. CDR3 protein: CASSYSQGLVNQPQHF. The CDR3 nucleotides are TGTGCCAGCAGTTACTCTCAGGGGCTGGTCAATCAGCCCCAGCATTTT.

J is TRBJ2-3 and V is TRBV27; TRBD2 aligns across 10 bases. The CDR3 covers 18 residues. Germline V gene data show CDR1 as MNHEY and CDR2 as SMNVEV (reference sequence). After removal of 2 bases from V and 1 base from J, the junction contained 9 bases not matched to a gene. The CDR3 DNA is TGTGCCAGCAGTTTAATGCTAGCGGGAGTAGGTGGCACAGATACGCAGTATTTT. It specifies CASSLMLAGVGGTDTQYF.

The J gene is TRBJ2-1, the V gene TRBV6-1; 10 bases map to TRBD2. The J segment lost 5 bases and the V segment lost 0 bases, leaving 4 bases of the junction unmatched. CDR3 length: 16 amino acids. Germline V gives CDR1 MNHNS, CDR2 SASEGT. The CDR3 loop is CASSEARTSGNNEQFF. CDR3 coding DNA: TGTGCCAGCAGTGAAGCCCGGACTAGCGGCAACAATGAGCAGTTCTTC.

This rearrangement joins TRBV11-2 to TRBJ1-2, with no clear D. Germline CDR1 is SGHAT and CDR2 is FQNNGV. The CDR3 contains 13 residues. Trimming pared 0 bases from V and 4 bases from J, leaving 6 bases between. CDR3 residues: CASSLDKVYGYTF. CDR3 DNA sequence: TGTGCCAGCAGCTTAGATAAGGTCTATGGCTACACCTTC.

The chain employs TRBV27 and TRBJ2-1; 9 nucleotides agree with TRBD2. The CDR3 is made up of 16 amino acids. V gave up 5 bases and J gave up 2 bases; unmatched junction bases: 7. Germline V gene data show CDR1 as MNHEY and CDR2 as SMNVEV (reference sequence). The CDR3 reads CASSATGTSPYNEQFF. The CDR3 DNA is TGTGCCAGCAGTGCCACCGGGACTAGCCCCTACAATGAGCAGTTCTTC.

The chain combines TRBV5-1 with TRBJ2-4; 10 positions match TRBD1. The J segment lost 6 bases and the V segment lost 4 bases, leaving 4 bases of the junction unmatched. This CDR3 has 14 amino acids. Germline lookup yields CDR1 SGHRS and CDR2 YFSETQ. CDR3 sequence: CASSIRTGGNIQYF. The CDR3 coding sequence is TGCGCCAGCAGCATCAGGACAGGGGGAAACATTCAGTACTTC.

The chain uses TRBV7-9 and TRBJ1-4; no clear D. This CDR3 comprises 14 residues. Trimming pared 0 bases from V and 8 bases from J, leaving 10 bases between. The germline CDR1 and CDR2 sequences are SEHNR and FQNEAQ (reference sequence). The CDR3 coding sequence is TGTGCCAGCAGCTTAGCGCGACTGGGGGAAAAACTGTTTTTT. Amino acids: CASSLARLGEKLFF.

The chain uses TRBV6-6 and TRBJ1-2; D is undetermined. Trimming left V 8 bases short and J 6 bases short, with 13 bases between. The CDR3 totals 12 residues. Germline CDR1 reads MNHNY; CDR2 reads SVGAGI (reference sequence). The CDR3 bases are TGTGCCAGCTACGAGGCTGCGGATGGCTACACCTTC. It translates to CASYEAADGYTF.

The table lists this clone with a count of one. The rearrangement joins TRBV7-9 to TRBJ2-1, with D uncertain. The CDR3 extends over 13 amino acids. Trimming left V 10 bases short and J 0 bases short, with 10 bases between. Germline V gene data show CDR1 as SEHNR and CDR2 as FQNEAQ (reference sequence). The CDR3 coding sequence is TGTGCCATCTTCCAGGACTCCTACAATGAGCAGTTCTTC. The encoded protein is CAIFQDSYNEQFF.

This chain joins TRBV29-1 and TRBJ1-2; D is perhaps TRBD1 (5 bases). Germline V gene lookup returns CDR1 SQVTM and CDR2 ANQGSEA. V lost 7 bases to trimming and J lost 7 bases, with 13 bases between them. The CDR3 extends over 11 amino acids. CDR3 sequence reads: CSGGGSLGYTF. CDR3 nucleotides: TGCAGCGGGGGGGGGAGCCTTGGCTACACCTTC.

The chain recombines TRBV18 with TRBJ1-1; 9 bases are shared with TRBD1. Germline-derived CDR1 and CDR2 are KGHSH and LQKENI. V was clipped by 1 base and J by 7 bases; unmatched bases: 7. This CDR3 is built from 15 residues. This chain's CDR3 is CASSPLNRGRDEAFF. The CDR3, as DNA: TGTGCCAGCTCACCACTTAACAGGGGGCGGGATGAAGCTTTCTTT.

This clone has only one observation. The rearrangement uses TRBV5-1 and TRBJ2-3; D possibly corresponds to TRBD1 (5 bases). The CDR3 length is 15 residues. V shed 4 bases and J shed 2 bases, with 14 bases lying between them. CDR1 SGHRS and CDR2 YFSETQ come from the germline V gene. DNA for the CDR3: TGCGCCAGCAGCACCCGATCGACAGACACAGATACGCAGTATTTT. Protein: CASSTRSTDTDTQYF.

This sequence joins TRBV4-1 and TRBJ2-1; 9 bases are shared with TRBD2. V lost 7 bases and J lost 7; bases outside the gene matches: 26. Germline V CDR1 and CDR2: MGHRA, YSYEKL. The CDR3 has 20 residues. CDR3 nucleotide sequence: TGCGCCAGCAACTCGGGGGGAGGGGGAACTGGGCTAGCGGGACTGAATGAGCAGTTCTTC. Encoded protein: CASNSGGGGTGLAGLNEQFF.